Here is one T cell receptor (beta chain) with its context. Its cognate antigen is unknown. The record originates from a study of cytomegalovirus exposure and HLA in healthy donors. Researchers ran the PCR with 60 Vbeta and 13 Jbeta primers. Clones were sequenced by immunoSEQ multiplex PCR, and TCRdb holds only the in-frame ones, with some missing. This table holds under 55,000 clones, about 73% found once. The study's findings and limits: Cytomegalovirus association was assigned to some 160 TCR beta chains.

The CDR3 runs 13 residues. The germline V and J ends were trimmed by 6 bases and 7 bases, with 15 bases remaining between them. Germline loops: CDR1 GTSNPN, CDR2 SVGIG (reference sequence). The sequence was collected from a woman aged 30 to 39 in good health and CMV-seronegative. This chain joins TRBV30 and TRBJ1-4; maybe TRBD1 (6 bases). The specimen was PBMCs. The CDR3 region is CACHGQMGEKLFF. DNA for the CDR3: TGTGCCTGCCATGGACAGATGGGTGAAAAACTGTTTTTT.